This T cell receptor beta chain was obtained from a study of cytomegalovirus exposure and HLA in healthy donors. Points from the study as a whole: Presence/absence analyses treated sequencing depth as roughly uniform across donors. A prior analysis recorded that most TCR beta V segments were productive about 90% or about 30% of the time.

Concerning this clone itself: The antigen is unknown.

V shed 0 bases and J 1 base; nucleotides not matched to a gene: 6. Germline CDR1 is SGDLS and CDR2 is YYNGEE. The CDR3 loop spans 16 amino acids. Primers for the PCR totalled 60 Vbeta and 13 Jbeta. Some clones are missing from TCRdb's copy, which holds only in-frame ones; the method was immunoSEQ multiplex PCR. The table records some 69,000 clones, around four fifths of them present only once. The sequenced sample was PBMCs. The receptor comes from a woman aged 25 to 39 in good health and CMV-seronegative. The chain is built from TRBV9 and TRBJ2-5; TRBD1 matches 7 bases. CDR3 bases: TGTGCCAGCAGCGTAGGGACAGGATCGTTCCAAGAGACCCAGTACTTC. Translation gives CASSVGTGSFQETQYF.